A single sample gave rise to the 7 T cell receptor beta chains below, sequenced in a study of T cell responses to AZD1222 COVID-19 vaccine. Assay: immunoSEQ multiplex PCR; the TCRdb copy retains only in-frame clones and omits some. The table records around 130,000 clones, roughly 90% of them present only once. The input for sequencing was peripheral blood, taken on day 0 of AZD1222 vaccination. These receptors were collected from an adult in good health.

The chain couples TRBV12-3 or TRBV12-4 to TRBJ2-7; D is possibly TRBD1 (6 bases). The V and J ends lost 5 bases and 4 bases respectively, with 9 bases between them. This CDR3 spans 12 amino acids. CDR3 loop: CASSVDRYEQYF. The CDR3 region has the DNA TGTGCCAGCAGTGTAGACAGGTACGAGCAGTACTTC.

There are a few counts of this clone. The rearrangement uses TRBV5-1 and TRBJ1-1; D is unclear. The CDR3 spans 13 residues. The germline gives CDR1 SGHRS, CDR2 YFSETQ. V lost 4 bases and J 0 bases, leaving 7 bases between the germline ends. The CDR3: CASSPTMNTEAFF. CDR3 nucleotides: TGCGCCAGCAGCCCCACCATGAACACTGAAGCTTTCTTT.

The rearrangement joins TRBV11-2 to TRBJ2-3; possibly TRBD2 for D (6 bases). In germline, CDR1 is SGHAT, CDR2 FQNNGV. CDR3 length: 16 amino acids. Deletions cut 0 bases from V and 0 bases from J, with 10 bases between. The CDR3 spells CASSLEAGASTDTQYF. In nucleotides, the CDR3 is TGTGCCAGCAGCTTAGAAGCGGGTGCTAGCACAGATACGCAGTATTTT.

The J gene is TRBJ1-4, the V gene TRBV16, with D unclear. The CDR3 totals 14 residues. V lost 7 bases, J lost 0 bases, and 9 bases lay in between. CDR1 is KGHSY, CDR2 FQNENV, per germline. CDR3: CASTAGATNEKLFF. DNA of the CDR3: TGTGCCAGCACCGCGGGTGCAACTAATGAAAAACTGTTTTTT.

This clone was detected only once. The chain uses TRBV12-3 or TRBV12-4 and TRBJ1-5, with D unclear. With 5 bases removed from V and 10 bases from J, the gap between germline ends came to 12 bases. This CDR3 has 12 residues. CDR3 sequence: CASSTHQPPQHF. The CDR3 nucleotides are TGTGCCAGCAGTACCCATCAGCCCCCCCAGCATTTT.

This rearrangement joins TRBV12-3 or TRBV12-4 to TRBJ2-7; D not certain. Between the trimmed V and J ends, which lost 3 bases and 5 bases, there was a span of 5 bases. The CDR3 totals 11 residues. CDR3: CASSFLNEQYF. CDR3 DNA: TGTGCCAGCAGTTTCCTGAACGAGCAGTACTTC.

This clone was observed a single time. The chain recombines TRBV12-3 or TRBV12-4 with TRBJ2-7; 7 nucleotides match TRBD1. The V segment lost 7 bases and the J segment 2 bases; nucleotides outside the gene matches: 5. The CDR3 is 13 residues long. The CDR3 DNA follows: TGTGCCAGCATCAAGACAGGGACCTACGAGCAGTACTTC. Translation gives CASIKTGTYEQYF.